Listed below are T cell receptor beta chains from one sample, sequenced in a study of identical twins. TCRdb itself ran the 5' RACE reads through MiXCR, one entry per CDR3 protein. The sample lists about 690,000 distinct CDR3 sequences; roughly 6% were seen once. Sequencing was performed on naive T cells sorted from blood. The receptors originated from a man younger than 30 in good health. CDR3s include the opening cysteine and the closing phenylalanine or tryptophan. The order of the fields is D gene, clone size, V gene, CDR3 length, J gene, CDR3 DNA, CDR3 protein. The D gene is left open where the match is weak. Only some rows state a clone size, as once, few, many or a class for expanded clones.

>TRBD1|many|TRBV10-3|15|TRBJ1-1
TGTGCCATCCACCATGGACAGGGGGTTGATACTGAAGCTTTCTTT
CAIHHGQGVDTEAFF
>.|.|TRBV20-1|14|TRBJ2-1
TGCAGTGGGGGGGCTAACCGATACTACAATGAGCAGTTCTTC
CSGGANRYYNEQFF
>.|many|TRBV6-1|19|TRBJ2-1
TGTGCCAGCAGCCCCTACCGGACAGGGAGGGAGAATTGGGACAATGAGCAGTTCTTC
CASSPYRTGRENWDNEQFF
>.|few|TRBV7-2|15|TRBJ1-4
TGTGCCAGCAGCCGCCGTGGCGCAACTAATGAAAAACTGTTTTTT
CASSRRGATNEKLFF
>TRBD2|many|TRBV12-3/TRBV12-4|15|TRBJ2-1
TGTGCCAGCAGTTGGACTAGCGGACCGTACAATGAGCAGTTCTTC
CASSWTSGPYNEQFF
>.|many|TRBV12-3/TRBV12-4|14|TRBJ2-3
TGTGCCAGCAGTTTGTTGGGGGTTCTTGATACGCAGTATTTT
CASSLLGVLDTQYF
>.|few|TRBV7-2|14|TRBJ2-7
TGTGCCAGCAGCGGCAGTGTGGCCTCCTACGAGCAGTACTTC
CASSGSVASYEQYF
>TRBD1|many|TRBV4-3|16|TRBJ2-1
TGCGCCAGCAGCCAAGATGCGGGACAGGGTTATAATGAGCAGTTCTTC
CASSQDAGQGYNEQFF
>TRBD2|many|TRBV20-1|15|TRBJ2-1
TGCAGTGCGGGAGATAGCGGGAGGGAGAGCAATGAGCAGTTCTTC
CSAGDSGRESNEQFF
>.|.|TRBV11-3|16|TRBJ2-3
TGTGCCAGCAGCTCCGGTACCGGGGTTGGTACAGATACGCAGTATTTT
CASSSGTGVGTDTQYF
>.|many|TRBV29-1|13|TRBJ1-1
TGCAGCGTTGCCTTGAGGCAGGGTGCGGTAGCTTTCTTT
CSVALRQGAVAFF
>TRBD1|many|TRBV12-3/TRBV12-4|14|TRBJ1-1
TGTGCCAGCAGTCAGGGACAGCGGAACACTGAAGCTTTCTTT
CASSQGQRNTEAFF
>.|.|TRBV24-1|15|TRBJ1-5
TGTGCCACCAGTGGGGGGCAGTTTAGCAATCAGCCCCAGCATTTT
CATSGGQFSNQPQHF
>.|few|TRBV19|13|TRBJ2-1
TGTGCCAGTAGGATCAGGGTTTTAGATGAGCAGTTCTTC
CASRIRVLDEQFF
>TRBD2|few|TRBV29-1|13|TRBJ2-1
TGCAGCGTTGAATGGACTAGCGGGAGGGCCCGGTTCTTC
CSVEWTSGRARFF
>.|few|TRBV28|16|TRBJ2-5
TGTGCCAGCAGGCTCAGGGGTCTCAGGAGGAAAGAGACCCAGTACTTC
CASRLRGLRRKETQYF
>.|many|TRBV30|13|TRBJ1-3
TGTGCCTGGAGTCAGGCGACTGGAAACACCATATATTTT
CAWSQATGNTIYF
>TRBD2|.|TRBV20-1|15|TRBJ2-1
TGCAGTGCTCGAGTAGCGGGAGGAGAAGACAATGAGCAGTTCTTC
CSARVAGGEDNEQFF
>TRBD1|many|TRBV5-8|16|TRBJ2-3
TGTGCCAGCAGCTCGGGTCTCGGACAGGGCACAGATACGCAGTATTTT
CASSSGLGQGTDTQYF
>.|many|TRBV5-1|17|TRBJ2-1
TGCGCCAGCAGCTCGGATCTTTCGGGCTTCGTCTACAATGAGCAGTTCTTC
CASSSDLSGFVYNEQFF
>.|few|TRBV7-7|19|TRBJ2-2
TGTGCCAGCAGCTTATCTCTCTTGATGGGGAGTACGAACACCGGGGAGCTGTTTTTT
CASSLSLLMGSTNTGELFF
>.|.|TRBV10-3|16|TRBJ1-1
TGTGCCATCAGTGAGTCGTTGAATCGCGGCATACCTGAAGCTTTCTTT
CAISESLNRGIPEAFF
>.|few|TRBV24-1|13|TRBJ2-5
TGTGCCACCAAAGACACAGGGTTGGGGACCCAGTACTTC
CATKDTGLGTQYF
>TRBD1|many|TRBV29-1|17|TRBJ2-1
TGCAGCGTTGAAGGCAGGACAGGGGGTATACAATACAATGAGCAGTTCTTC
CSVEGRTGGIQYNEQFF
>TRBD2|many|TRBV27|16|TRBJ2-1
TGTGCCAGCAGCCCGAGGGAAGCGGGAGGAGTGAATGAGCAGTTCTTC
CASSPREAGGVNEQFF
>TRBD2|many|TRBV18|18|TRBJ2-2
TGTGCCAGCCCCAACCAAAAGCTAGCGGATACGAACACCGGGGAGCTGTTTTTT
CASPNQKLADTNTGELFF
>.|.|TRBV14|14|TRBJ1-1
TGTGCCAGCAGCCAAATCAGGGGTTATACTGAAGCTTTCTTT
CASSQIRGYTEAFF
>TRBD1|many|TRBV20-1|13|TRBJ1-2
TGCAGTGCTATGACAGGGATCGACTATGGCTACACCTTC
CSAMTGIDYGYTF
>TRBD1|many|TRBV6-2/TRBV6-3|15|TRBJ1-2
TGTGCCAGCAGTCCCCGGGACAGAGATAACTATGGCTACACCTTC
CASSPRDRDNYGYTF
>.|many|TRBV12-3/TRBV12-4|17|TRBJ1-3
TGTGCCAGCAGTCCCCACTTCGGGGGCGCGCCTGGAAACACCATATATTTT
CASSPHFGGAPGNTIYF
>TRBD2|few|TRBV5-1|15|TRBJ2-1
TGCGCCAGCAGCTTGGCCGGGACTACTCACAATGAGCAGTTCTTC
CASSLAGTTHNEQFF
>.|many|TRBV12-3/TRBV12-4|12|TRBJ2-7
TGTGCCAGCAGTTTAGCGAGCAACGAGCAGTACTTC
CASSLASNEQYF
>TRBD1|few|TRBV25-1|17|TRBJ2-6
TGTGCCAGCAGAGCGACAGGGATATTGCTTGGGGCCAACGTCCTGACTTTC
CASRATGILLGANVLTF
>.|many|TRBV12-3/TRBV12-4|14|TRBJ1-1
TGTGCCAGCAGCCGATACCTCGGTCGGACTGAAGCTTTCTTT
CASSRYLGRTEAFF
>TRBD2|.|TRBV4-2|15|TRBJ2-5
TGTGCCAGCAGCCAGACAGCGGGAGTCGAAGAGACCCAGTACTTC
CASSQTAGVEETQYF
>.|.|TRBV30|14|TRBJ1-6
TGTGCCTGGAGTGTACTGGGGGTCAATTCACCCCTCCACTTT
CAWSVLGVNSPLHF
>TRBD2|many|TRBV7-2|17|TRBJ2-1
TGTGCCAGCAGCTCCCCCGGCGGCGGGAGGCCCCGGAATGAGCAGTTCTTC
CASSSPGGGRPRNEQFF
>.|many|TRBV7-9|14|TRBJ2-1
TGTGCCAGCAGCCCAGGGGGGATATACAATGAGCAGTTCTTC
CASSPGGIYNEQFF
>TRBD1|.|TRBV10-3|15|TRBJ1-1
TGTGCCATCAAAGTCCAGGGGGGCTTGAACACTGAAGCTTTCTTT
CAIKVQGGLNTEAFF
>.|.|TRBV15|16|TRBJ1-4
TGTGCCACCAGCAGCCGATCGGGTGGCACTAATGAAAAACTGTTTTTT
CATSSRSGGTNEKLFF
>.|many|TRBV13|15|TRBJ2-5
TGTGCCAGCAGCGCCGGACCTCAACCGCAAGAGACCCAGTACTTC
CASSAGPQPQETQYF
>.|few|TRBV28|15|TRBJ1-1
TGTGCCAGCAGTTCCCCCCGGGGGATGAACACTGAAGCTTTCTTT
CASSSPRGMNTEAFF
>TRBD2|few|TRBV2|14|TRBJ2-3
TGTGCCAGCATCAAACTAGCGGGATCAGATACGCAGTATTTT
CASIKLAGSDTQYF
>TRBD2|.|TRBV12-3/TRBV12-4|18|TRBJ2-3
TGTGCCAGCAGCCGGAGACTAGCGGGGGCTTCTAGCACAGATACGCAGTATTTT
CASSRRLAGASSTDTQYF
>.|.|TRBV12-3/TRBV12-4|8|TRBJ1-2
TGTGCCAGCGACCCCAGGACTTTC
CASDPRTF
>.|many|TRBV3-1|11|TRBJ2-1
TGTGCCAGCAGCCAGGGGAAGCTGGTGTTCTTC
CASSQGKLVFF